This T cell receptor beta chain is drawn from a study of early stage breast cancer tumors. Study as a whole: Of some 16 invasive breast tumors, about twelve were hormone receptor-positive, HER2-negative. The ER+/PR+/HER2- tumors included 7 or 8 ductal and a few lobular carcinomas.

Blood replicates held 0.5 ug DNA, tumor or normal breast roughly 1.5 ug, two each. Using immunoSEQ multiplex PCR, the repertoire was profiled, and TCRdb retains in-frame clones only, with some absent. This table has about 36,000 clones, around 68% appearing once. Notes on the study in general: Commonly generated sequences made up most enriched TCRB sequences shared between patients.

Comments on this clone: The antigen is undetermined.

This CDR3 region has 13 residues. With V trimmed by 3 bases and J by 4 bases, 3 bases remained unmatched. Germline V gene sequence: CDR1 SGHNT, CDR2 YYREEE (reference sequence). The receptor was isolated from a person between 55 and 69 years old with breast cancer. The specimen sequenced was blood. The chain couples TRBV5-4 to TRBJ2-5, with TRBD1 identical over 7 bases. CDR3 nucleotide sequence: TGTGCCAGCAGCTCACAGGGGCGAGAGACCCAGTACTTC. Translating gives CASSSQGRETQYF. Filled out from reference TRBV5-4 and TRBJ2-5, the complete variable domain reads ETGVTQSPTHLIKTRGQQVTLRCSSQSGHNTVSWYQQALGQGPQFIFQYYREEENGRGNFPPRFSGLQFPNYSSELNVNALELDDSALYLCASSSQGRETQYFGPGTRLLVL.